This T cell receptor beta chain was sequenced during a study of PD-1 blockade in classical Hodgkin lymphoma. Whole-study context: Patients received nivolumab 3 mg/kg intravenously every 2 weeks.

Findings and caveats of the study: Sources of repertoire differences remain undefined, possibly disease activity or prior therapy. Patients newly diagnosed and complete responders had comparable baseline diversity.

V was clipped by 5 bases and J by 3 bases, with 13 bases between them. The CDR3 contains 14 residues. CDR1 SEHNR and CDR2 FQNEAQ come from the germline V gene (reference sequence). Details on this clone: As yet, its antigen is unknown.

Assay used: immunoSEQ multiplex PCR; TCRdb lists only in-frame clones, some missing. The sample has tens of thousands of clones; roughly 66% are singletons. In every patient, relapse followed autologous stem cell transplantation, while exposure to brentuximab vedotin differed. Specimen: peripheral blood mononuclear cells (PBMCs), collected before the second cycle of nivolumab. The source is a human donor with classical Hodgkin lymphoma. V usage is TRBV7-9 and J usage is TRBJ1-2; unclear D gene. The CDR3 protein is CASSLSQAHYGYTF. In DNA, the CDR3 is TGTGCCAGCAGCCTCAGCCAGGCCCACTATGGCTACACCTTC.